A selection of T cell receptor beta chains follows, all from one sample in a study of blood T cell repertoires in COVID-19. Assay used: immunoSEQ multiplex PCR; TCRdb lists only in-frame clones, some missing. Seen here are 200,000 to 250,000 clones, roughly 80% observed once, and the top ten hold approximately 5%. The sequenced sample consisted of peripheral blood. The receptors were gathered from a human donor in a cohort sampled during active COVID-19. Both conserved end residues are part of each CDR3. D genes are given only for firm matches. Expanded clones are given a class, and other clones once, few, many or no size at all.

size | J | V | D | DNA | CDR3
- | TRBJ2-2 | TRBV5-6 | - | TGTGCCAGCAGCCCAGAACCGGGACTCTCCACCGGGGAGCTGTTTTTT | CASSPEPGLSTGELFF
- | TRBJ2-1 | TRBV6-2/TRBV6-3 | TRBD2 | TGTGCCAGCAGTAAAATAGCGGGAGGGCACAATGAGCAGTTCTTC | CASSKIAGGHNEQFF
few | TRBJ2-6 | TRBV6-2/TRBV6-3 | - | TGTGCCAGCAGTTACCAGGTGGGGGCGGAAGGGGCCAACGTCCTGACTTTC | CASSYQVGAEGANVLTF
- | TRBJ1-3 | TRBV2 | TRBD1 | TGTGCCAGCACCGAACAGGGGGCACGAGGAAACACCATATATTTT | CASTEQGARGNTIYF
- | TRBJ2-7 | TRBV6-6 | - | TGTGCCAGCAGTTCTCTGACTGGGTCCTACGAGCAGTACTTC | CASSSLTGSYEQYF
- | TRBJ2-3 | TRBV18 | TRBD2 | TGTGCCAGCGCCAGGACTAGCGGGAGCACAGATACGCAGTATTTT | CASARTSGSTDTQYF
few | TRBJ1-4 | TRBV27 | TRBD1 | TGTGCCAGCAGTGACAGGGGGGCTAATGAAAAACTGTTTTTT | CASSDRGANEKLFF
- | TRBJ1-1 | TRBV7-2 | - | TGTGCCAGCAGCTTAGGTAAGAACACTGAAGCTTTCTTT | CASSLGKNTEAFF
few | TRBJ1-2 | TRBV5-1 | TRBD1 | TGCGCCAGCAGCTTGGGGGGACAGGTCTATGGCTACACCTTC | CASSLGGQVYGYTF
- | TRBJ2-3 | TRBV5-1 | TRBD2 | TGCGCCAGCAGAGGGACTAGCGGGATAACAGATACGCAGTATTTT | CASRGTSGITDTQYF
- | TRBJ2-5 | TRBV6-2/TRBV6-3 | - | TGTGCCAGCAGCCTCATTAGTTCTACAGGGCCCCAAGAGACCCAGTACTTC | CASSLISSTGPQETQYF
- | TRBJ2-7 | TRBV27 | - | TGTGCCAGCAGTTTATTGGGGCGCAGCTCCTACGAGCAGTACTTC | CASSLLGRSSYEQYF
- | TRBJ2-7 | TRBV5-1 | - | TGCGCCAGCAGCTTGTATTACAGCTCCTACGAGCAGTACTTC | CASSLYYSSYEQYF
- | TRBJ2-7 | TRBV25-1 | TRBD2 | TGTGCCTGTAGCGGGAGCTCCTACGAGCAGTACTTC | CACSGSSYEQYF
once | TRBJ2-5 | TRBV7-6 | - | TGTGCCAGCAGCTTAACGGGGGGCTTGTCAGAGACCCAGTACTTC | CASSLTGGLSETQYF
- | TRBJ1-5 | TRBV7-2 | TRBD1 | TGTGCCAGCAGCCAAGGGGGCGGGAATCAGCCCCAGCATTTT | CASSQGGGNQPQHF
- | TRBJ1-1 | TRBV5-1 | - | TGCGCCAGCAGCTTGGGCGGTGAAGCTTTCTTT | CASSLGGEAFF
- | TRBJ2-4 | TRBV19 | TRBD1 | TGTGCCAGTAGTAACCGACAGGGGACGGACATTCAGTACTTC | CASSNRQGTDIQYF
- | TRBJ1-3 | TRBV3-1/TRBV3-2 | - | TGTGCCAGCAGCCAGGCCTGGACAGGAAACACCATATATTTT | CASSQAWTGNTIYF
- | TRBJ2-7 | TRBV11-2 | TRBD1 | TGTGCCAGCAGCCGACAGGGGAGCTACGAGCAGTACTTC | CASSRQGSYEQYF
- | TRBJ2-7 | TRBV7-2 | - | TGTGCCAGCCGTCCGTCGGGCTCCTACGAGCAGTACTTC | CASRPSGSYEQYF
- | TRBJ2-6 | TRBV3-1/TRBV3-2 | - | TGTGCCAGCAGCCAAGGATGGAGCTCTGGGGCCAACGTCCTGACTTTC | CASSQGWSSGANVLTF
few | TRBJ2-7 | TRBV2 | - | TGTGCCAGCAGCCCGCGGAGGATCGAGCAGTACTTC | CASSPRRIEQYF